The 20 T cell receptor beta chains in this list originate from one sample, sequenced in a study of OX40 agonist ivuxolimab in advanced cancers. Profiling relied on immunoSEQ multiplex PCR, and the TCRdb table lists in-frame clones only, not all of them. Seen here are 60,000 to 65,000 clones, more than 75% observed once, and the top ten hold around 2.9%. This material consisted of CD4+ or CD8+ T cells sorted from blood, taken in a trial of the OX40 agonist ivuxolimab. The receptors come from an adult with an advanced solid tumor such as melanoma, head and neck, liver or kidney cancer.

This rearrangement joins TRBV18 to TRBJ2-7; D not resolved. The CDR3 extends over 13 amino acids. Trimming left V 0 bases short and J 2 bases short, with 5 bases between. Germline V lookup: CDR1 KGHSH, CDR2 LQKENI. The CDR3 region is CASSPPGTYEQYF. CDR3 DNA: TGTGCCAGCTCACCACCGGGAACCTACGAGCAGTACTTC.

The V gene is TRBV5-4, the J gene TRBJ2-5; no clear D. From germline, CDR1 is SGHNT and CDR2 YYREEE (reference sequence). The CDR3 covers 15 residues. The V end was cut by 0 bases, the J end by 2 bases, with 11 bases between. CDR3 in DNA: TGTGCCAGCAGCTTGGTACTGATGCCTCAAGAGACCCAGTACTTC. As protein: CASSLVLMPQETQYF.

This clone has just a few counts. The CDR3 loop is CASRGSMNTEAFF. As DNA, the CDR3 is TGTGCCAGCAGGGGATCCATGAACACTGAAGCTTTCTTT. The J gene is TRBJ1-1, the V gene TRBV6-5; D is uncertain. CDR1 is MNHEY, CDR2 SVGAGI, per germline. V was pared by 6 bases and J by 0 bases, with 8 bases between. CDR3 size: 13 residues.

The chain joins TRBV18 to TRBJ2-1; the match to TRBD1 covers 9 bases. CDR1 KGHSH and CDR2 LQKENI come from the germline V gene. The CDR3 loop spans 15 amino acids. Germline trimming cut 3 bases from V and 7 bases from J; bases unmatched to any gene: 7. DNA for the CDR3: TGTGCCAGCTCACCCCCGTCGGGGACAGGGAATGAGCAGTTCTTC. Its translation is CASSPPSGTGNEQFF.

V usage is TRBV7-9 and J usage is TRBJ2-1; 7 bases are shared with TRBD1. Germline CDR1 and CDR2: SEHNR and FQNEAQ (reference sequence). This CDR3 contains 16 residues. V shed 5 bases and J 4 bases; nucleotides not matched to a gene: 11. The chain's CDR3 is CASSPSRDRYYNEQFF. CDR3 nucleotides: TGTGCCAGCAGCCCGTCCCGGGACAGATATTACAATGAGCAGTTCTTC.

This sequence joins TRBV5-3 and TRBJ2-3, with D uncertain. TRBV5-3 is assigned to the ORF class and has an uncertain function. The CDR3 has 16 residues. V was trimmed by 4 bases and J by 2 bases, leaving 17 bases between them. The CDR3 here is CARSTPVGSNTDTQYF. CDR3 DNA sequence: TGTGCCAGAAGCACTCCAGTGGGTTCCAACACAGATACGCAGTATTTT.

V is TRBV28 and J is TRBJ2-2; possible D gene TRBD1, 5 bases. In germline, CDR1 is MDHEN, CDR2 SYDVKM. This CDR3 contains 18 residues. Trimming removed 3 bases from V and 0 bases from J, with 17 bases in between. CDR3 in amino acids: CASSFWGSINANTGELFF. The CDR3 coding sequence is TGTGCCAGCAGTTTTTGGGGCAGTATTAACGCGAACACCGGGGAGCTGTTTTTT.

V and J are TRBV4-1 and TRBJ2-7; D is possibly TRBD1 (5 bases). This CDR3 spans 15 amino acids. Germline lookup yields CDR1 MGHRA and CDR2 YSYEKL. With 4 bases removed from V and 0 bases from J, the gap between germline ends came to 13 bases. The CDR3 bases are TGCGCCAGCAGCCCCGGACACGGAGCCTCCTACGAGCAGTACTTC. Translating it yields CASSPGHGASYEQYF.

The chain joins TRBV28 to TRBJ2-4, with TRBD2 identical over 7 bases. After removal of 8 bases from V and 3 bases from J, the junction contained 7 bases not matched to a gene. This CDR3 is 14 amino acids long. Looked up from germline, CDR1 is MDHEN and CDR2 is SYDVKM. Written as DNA, the CDR3 is TGTGCCAGCCTTCCCGGGACTAACAAAAACATTCAGTACTTC. Translation: CASLPGTNKNIQYF.

This CDR3 reads CASRPWTAREPQHF. Written as DNA, the CDR3 is TGTGCCAGCAGGCCGTGGACAGCGAGGGAGCCCCAGCATTTT. The gene calls are TRBV28 and TRBJ1-5; tentatively, D is TRBD1 (6 bases). Germline values: CDR1 MDHEN, CDR2 SYDVKM. The CDR3 spans 14 residues. Trimming removed 6 bases from V and 8 bases from J, with 17 bases in between.

The chain combines TRBV30 with TRBJ1-1, with D tentatively TRBD1 (6 bases). Germline loops: CDR1 GTSNPN, CDR2 SVGIG (reference sequence). Trimming took 1 base from V and 8 from J, leaving 14 bases between them. The CDR3 consists of 13 residues. For the CDR3, the DNA is TGTGCCTGGAGTGAACAGGGCTGGTCCGAAGCTTTCTTT. Amino acid sequence: CAWSEQGWSEAFF.

V usage is TRBV2 and J usage is TRBJ2-1; 7 positions match TRBD2. CDR3 length equals 16 residues. Germline assignment: CDR1 SNHLY and CDR2 FYNNEI. V lost 2 bases, J lost 6 bases, and 10 bases stayed unmatched. Written as DNA, the CDR3 is TGTGCCAGCAGTGAAATGGCAAGCGGGAAGGTCAATGAGCAGTTCTTC. Translated, it gives CASSEMASGKVNEQFF. The full variable domain, its missing parts supplied by reference TRBV2 and TRBJ2-1, is EPEVTQTPSHQVTQMGQEVILRCVPISNHLYFYWYRQILGQKVEFLVSFYNNEISEKSEIFDDQFSVERPDGSNFTLKIRSTKLEDSAMYFCASSEMASGKVNEQFFGPGTRLTVL.

In nucleotides, the CDR3 is TGCAGAGGACAGGGTGGCACTGAAGCTTTCTTT. Amino acids: CRGQGGTEAFF. The chain recombines TRBV20-1 with TRBJ1-1; the match to TRBD1 covers 8 bases. Germline V lookup: CDR1 DFQATT, CDR2 SNEGSKA (reference sequence). The CDR3 contains 11 residues.

This clone showed up just once. This chain connects TRBV19 to TRBJ2-3; D ambiguous. The CDR3 length is 16 residues. V was trimmed by 3 bases and J by 0 bases, leaving 13 bases between them. From germline, CDR1 is LNHDA and CDR2 SQIVND (reference sequence). In DNA, the CDR3 is TGTGCCAGTAGTATTTGGACGGGTACTAGCACAGATACGCAGTATTTT. Protein: CASSIWTGTSTDTQYF.

The V call is TRBV7-2, the J call TRBJ1-1; no reliable D call. This CDR3 has 14 residues. Germline V gene data show CDR1 as SGHTA and CDR2 as FQGNSA. Trimming shortened V by 6 bases and J by 1 base, and 12 bases separated the two germline ends. Written as DNA, the CDR3 is TGTGCCAGCAGTCTCGGGGAAGAGAACACTGAAGCTTTCTTT. Translated: CASSLGEENTEAFF.

V usage is TRBV6-5 and J usage is TRBJ1-5; D is possibly TRBD1 (5 bases). The length of the CDR3 is 16 residues. Germline V gives CDR1 MNHEY, CDR2 SVGAGI. Trimming pared 2 bases from V and 1 base from J, leaving 12 bases between. CDR3: CASSYPGGRSNQPQHF. The CDR3 DNA is TGTGCCAGCAGTTACCCCGGGGGTAGGAGCAATCAGCCCCAGCATTTT.

J is TRBJ2-5 and V is TRBV27; D ambiguous. The CDR3 loop spans 14 amino acids. Deletions cut 4 bases from V and 3 bases from J, with 12 bases between. CDR1 and CDR2 from the germline V gene are MNHEY and SMNVEV (reference sequence). As DNA, the CDR3 is TGTGCCAGCAGTTCTATGGGGAATAAAGAGACCCAGTACTTC. It translates to CASSSMGNKETQYF.

V is TRBV11-2 and J is TRBJ2-1; D gene uncertain. Germline-derived CDR1 and CDR2 are SGHAT and FQNNGV. CDR3 length: 13 residues. V shed 3 bases and J shed 3 bases, with 6 bases lying between them. The CDR3 loop reads CASSFTDYNEQFF. The CDR3 bases are TGTGCCAGCAGCTTCACGGACTACAATGAGCAGTTCTTC.

The chain couples TRBV19 to TRBJ2-1; no definite D call. V was clipped by 3 bases and J by 2 bases, with 8 bases between them. Per the germline V gene, CDR1 is LNHDA and CDR2 is SQIVND (reference sequence). The CDR3 has 14 amino acids. CDR3 nucleotide sequence: TGTGCCAGTAGTATCGGCGCTACCTACAATGAGCAGTTCTTC. The encoded protein is CASSIGATYNEQFF.

The chain recombines TRBV5-6 with TRBJ2-3; 8 nucleotides match TRBD1. This CDR3 contains 16 residues. V dropped 3 bases and J dropped 2; count of bases not matched to a gene: 8. The germline CDR1 and CDR2 sequences are SGHDT and YYEEEE. CDR3 in DNA: TGTGCCAGCAGCTATACGACAGGGGTGGCCACAGATACGCAGTATTTT. Residues: CASSYTTGVATDTQYF.